This T cell receptor (beta chain) was captured by sequencing in a study of shared T cell receptors in the human thymus. J gave up 4 bases and V 5 bases, and 11 bases lay outside the gene matches. CDR1 is SGHVS, CDR2 FQNEAQ, per germline. The CDR3 consists of 16 residues. Profiling relied on immunoSEQ multiplex PCR, and the TCRdb table lists in-frame clones only, not all of them. The data contain some 640,000 clones, roughly 86% of them singletons. These data also featured in a second study, about human thymus T cells. That work contributes: Thymic samples were excised during corrective heart operations. The related literature has documented a marked overlap of thymic repertoires among unrelated individuals.

The sequencing sample was made of thymocytes. The receptor comes from a boy younger than two with a congenital heart defect. The V call is TRBV7-8, the J call TRBJ2-1, with TRBD1 matching over 7 bases. The CDR3 loop reads CASSPDRTAYYNEQFF. The CDR3 bases are TGTGCCAGCAGCCCGGACAGGACTGCCTATTACAATGAGCAGTTCTTC.